This TCR beta chain was identified during a study of read filtering for tumor transcriptome and immune sequencing. Study information: The cohort had about 16 men and under 15 women aged roughly 40 to 90, mean about 67 years.

Molecular barcoded adaptors covering alpha/delta and beta/gamma chains were used on roughly 400 ng RNA. Via MiXCR, TCRdb re-called the reads, giving one row per CDR3 protein. This table holds tens of thousands of distinct CDR3 sequences, about 22% found once. This clonotype was observed many times. Its specificity is not known. Study-wide results and caveats: IR-seq captured clonotypes deeper and more reliably than RNA-seq.

Every patient had bone marrow sampled while the disease was active. Sequenced: a population of CD138-negative cells sorted from bone marrow. The TCR comes from a donor at least 40 years old with multiple myeloma.

This CDR3 reads CASKWGRTSGAADTQYF. DNA of the CDR3: TGTGCCAGCAAGTGGGGCAGGACTAGCGGGGCCGCAGATACGCAGTATTTT. V usage is TRBV2 and J usage is TRBJ2-3; 12 positions match TRBD2. The length of the CDR3 is 17 residues. V shed 7 bases and J 4 bases; nucleotides not matched to a gene: 12. Germline V gives CDR1 SNHLY, CDR2 FYNNEI.